Presented here are 8 T cell receptor beta chains from one specimen sequenced in a study of T cells in Graves' hyperthyroidism and ophthalmopathy. The investigators amplified TCR beta CDR3 regions from RNA transcripts. During a first-round RT-PCR of the TCR CDR3, the HTBI primer set was used. A single record per CDR3 protein comes from TCRdb applying MiXCR to the multiplex PCR reads. The sample yields under 500,000 distinct CDR3 sequences, 11% to 15% seen once. The source material was blood. The receptors derive from a man in his fifties or sixties with Graves' ophthalmopathy.

This clonotype has just one count. This chain links TRBV13 with TRBJ2-1; 7 bases agree with TRBD1. Trimming removed 6 bases from V and 2 bases from J; junction bases left unmatched: 7. The CDR3 loop spans 15 amino acids. Germline values: CDR1 PRHDT, CDR2 FYEKMQ (reference sequence). CDR3 coding DNA: TGTGCCAGCAGTCGGCCGGGACAGACCTACAATGAGCAGTTCTTC. Translating it yields CASSRPGQTYNEQFF.

The chain uses TRBV2 and TRBJ2-1; possibly TRBD1 for D (5 bases). CDR3 length equals 14 residues. Trimming stripped 5 bases from V and 0 bases from J, with 8 bases between. Germline V gene lookup returns CDR1 SNHLY and CDR2 FYNNEI. CDR3 coding DNA: TGTGCCAGCAGTAAGGGGTCCTCCTACAATGAGCAGTTCTTC. This sequence encodes CASSKGSSYNEQFF.

There are many counts of this clonotype. The chain carries TRBV28 and TRBJ1-2; D is perhaps TRBD1 (6 bases). The CDR3 totals 15 residues. Germline CDR1 reads MDHEN; CDR2 reads SYDVKM. Trimming cost V 7 bases and J 4 bases, with 19 bases left between them. In DNA form, the CDR3 reads TGTGCCAGCAACGCCCTACAGGGTGGGGGCTATGGCTACACCTTC. Translated: CASNALQGGGYGYTF.

V is TRBV5-8 and J is TRBJ2-2; no clear D gene. Germline CDR1 is SGHTS and CDR2 is YDEGEE. V was cut by 1 base and J by 1 base, with 14 bases left in between. The CDR3 loop spans 17 amino acids. In DNA, the CDR3 is TGTGCCAGCAGCTTGCCACCGACGCACCTGAACACCGGGGAGCTGTTTTTT. Translating gives CASSLPPTHLNTGELFF.

This chain links TRBV5-1 with TRBJ1-1; D uncertain. Trimming left V 2 bases short and J 3 bases short, with 11 bases between. Germline V lookup: CDR1 SGHRS, CDR2 YFSETQ. This CDR3 has 14 amino acids. CDR3 in amino acids: CASSFRRADTEAFF. CDR3 nucleotide sequence: TGCGCCAGCAGCTTCCGGAGGGCAGACACTGAAGCTTTCTTT.

The table lists this clonotype with many counts. The chain recombines TRBV2 with TRBJ2-3; 7 bases fit TRBD1. The length of the CDR3 is 12 residues. Trimming took 7 bases from V and 5 from J; bases not matched to a gene: 3. The V gene's germline CDR1 is SNHLY and CDR2 FYNNEI. The CDR3 reads CASTTGEDTQYF. The CDR3 DNA reads TGTGCCAGCACTACAGGGGAAGATACGCAGTATTTT.

This clonotype appeared a few times. V usage is TRBV28 and J usage is TRBJ1-4; TRBD1 aligns across 8 bases. V trimming: 8 bases; J trimming: 7 bases; junction bases outside the gene matches: 3. Germline V gene sequence: CDR1 MDHEN, CDR2 SYDVKM. The CDR3 is 12 amino acids. The CDR3 region is CASVTGVEKLFF. The CDR3 nucleotides are TGTGCCAGCGTGACAGGGGTTGAAAAACTGTTTTTT.

There are many counts of this clonotype. The CDR3 region has the DNA TGTGCCAGCAGCTTAGCGTATCGGGAGAGGTCAGATACGCAGTATTTT. This encodes CASSLAYRERSDTQYF. V and J are TRBV7-8 and TRBJ2-3; a weak D match, TRBD2 (6 bases). The CDR3 runs to 16 residues. The V end lost 0 bases, the J end lost 4 bases, and 14 bases lay between the germline ends. In germline, CDR1 is SGHVS, CDR2 FQNEAQ.